This TCR beta chain was retrieved from a study of beta chain features in type 1 diabetes. Study results and limitations: Moderate but significant shortening of TCRB CDR3s was recorded in all four CD4+ subsets from Type 1 diabetes patients.

With 2 bases clipped from V and 5 bases from J, the junction kept 8 bases outside the gene matches. The CDR3 is 15 residues long. The germline V gene has CDR1 MDHEN and CDR2 SYDVKM. Every isolated RNA sample was fully reverse transcribed, so sequencing captured expressed TCRB transcripts. The repertoire was sequenced with immunoSEQ multiplex PCR; TCRdb's copy has only in-frame clones and lacks some. The sample carries over 150,000 clones, about 9% recorded once. There are a few counts of this clone. Its antigen is still unknown. The sequenced sample was central memory CD4+ T cells from blood. The chain employs TRBV28 and TRBJ2-7; 8 bases line up with TRBD1. This TCR was recovered from a woman under 30 with type 1 diabetes. This chain's CDR3 is CASSLPDRVVDEQYF. In nucleotides, the CDR3 is TGTGCCAGCAGTTTACCGGACAGGGTCGTAGACGAGCAGTACTTC.